Reported below is one T cell receptor beta chain. What it recognizes is unknown. Relative to the germline gene, one junction end is altered; a read error may explain this. Combining a sample-barcoded 5' primer with a J-beta primer mix, a second PCR ran for about 6 to 12 cycles. Sequencing of every sample gave 2.5 million or more CDR3-containing paired-end reads. MiXCR, applied by TCRdb to the 5' RACE reads, yields one record per CDR3 protein. The table has 850,000 to 1,100,000 distinct CDR3 sequences, roughly two fifths seen once; the top ten hold 13%. This sample was taken from a study of blood T cells in healthy people across ages. Study-level findings and limits: Across the age range, TCR beta diversity per million T cells fell in a roughly linear way.

CDR3 length: 14 amino acids. Per the germline V gene, CDR1 is ENHRY and CDR2 is SYGVKD. What was sequenced was blood. This TCR was sampled from a man younger than 35 in good health. The rearrangement uses TRBV10-3 and TRBJ1-2; TRBD1 aligns across 7 bases. CDR3 loop: CAISESLTGNGFTF. For the CDR3, the DNA is TGTGCCATCAGTGAGTCTTTGACAGGGAATGGCTTCACCTTC.